This TCR beta chain was captured in a study of OX40 agonist ivuxolimab in advanced cancers. At the level of the study: Ivuxolimab is a fully human IgG2 antibody that activates OX40 (CD134). Patients were treated with intravenous ivuxolimab, dosed at 0.01 to 10 mg/kg and infused every 2 weeks. A mean age of around 63 years, range about 23 to 80, was recorded, and 82.7% were male. Overall study results and limits: Also showing low normalized T-cell clonal expansion were some of the nonresponders.

This CDR3 spans 13 amino acids. Trimming removed 2 bases at V and 7 bases at J, with 15 bases between. Germline values: CDR1 GTSNPN, CDR2 SVGIG (reference sequence). Profiling relied on immunoSEQ multiplex PCR, and the TCRdb table lists in-frame clones only, not all of them. The repertoire holds some 86,000 clones, with roughly 87% as singletons. Points on this clone: What it recognizes is unknown.

The rearrangement uses TRBV30 and TRBJ2-7, with D maybe TRBD2 (6 bases). The clonotype was recovered from an adult with an advanced solid tumor such as melanoma, head and neck, liver or kidney cancer. Sequencing was performed on CD4+ or CD8+ T cells sorted from blood, taken in a trial of the OX40 agonist ivuxolimab. The CDR3, as DNA: TGTGCCTGGAGTTGGAACAACCGGGGGGAGCAGTACTTC. Translating gives CAWSWNNRGEQYF.